The rows below give T cell receptor beta chains drawn from one sample of a study of T cell repertoires in ileal Crohn's disease. Only in-frame clones appear in the TCRdb table, and some are missing; sequencing was by immunoSEQ multiplex PCR. There are about 60,000 clones in the sample; 85% to 90% occur only once, and roughly 2% lies in the top ten. The specimen sequenced was ileal tissue. The origin of the receptors is an adult with Crohn's disease. The CDR3 runs from the conserved cysteine through the conserved F or W. Fields, in order: CDR3 protein, CDR3 DNA, J gene, clone size, V gene, D gene. The D gene is left open where the match is weak. Some rows mark clone size as missing; the rest say once, few, many or name a class of expanded clone.

CDR3 protein: CASSEADRKNYGYTF
CDR3 DNA: TGTGCCAGCAGTGAAGCTGACAGGAAGAACTATGGCTACACCTTC
J gene: TRBJ1-2
clone size: NA
V gene: TRBV6-1
D gene: NA

CDR3 protein: CASSFSSNQPQHF
CDR3 DNA: TGTGCCAGCAGTTTCAGTAGCAATCAGCCCCAGCATTTT
J gene: TRBJ1-5
clone size: NA
V gene: TRBV27
D gene: NA

CDR3 protein: CASSSDQPQHF
CDR3 DNA: TGTGCCAGCAGCTCCGATCAGCCCCAGCATTTT
J gene: TRBJ1-5
clone size: NA
V gene: TRBV28
D gene: NA

CDR3 protein: CASRTGQGAYNEQFF
CDR3 DNA: TGTGCCAGCAGGACGGGACAGGGGGCCTACAATGAGCAGTTCTTC
J gene: TRBJ2-1
clone size: NA
V gene: TRBV28
D gene: TRBD1

CDR3 protein: CASSLGTASSSPLHF
CDR3 DNA: TGTGCCAGCAGCTTAGGGACAGCTTCTAGTTCACCCCTCCACTTT
J gene: TRBJ1-6
clone size: NA
V gene: TRBV7-8
D gene: NA

CDR3 protein: CASSNRPSNQPQHF
CDR3 DNA: TGTGCCAGCAGTAACAGGCCTAGCAATCAGCCCCAGCATTTT
J gene: TRBJ1-5
clone size: NA
V gene: TRBV6-6
D gene: NA

CDR3 protein: CASSQYYRGNYGYTF
CDR3 DNA: TGCGCCAGCAGCCAATATTACAGGGGGAACTATGGCTACACCTTC
J gene: TRBJ1-2
clone size: NA
V gene: TRBV4-1
D gene: TRBD1

CDR3 protein: CASSLDQGAVSEAFF
CDR3 DNA: TGTGCCAGCAGCTTGGATCAGGGGGCAGTATCTGAAGCTTTCTTT
J gene: TRBJ1-1
clone size: once
V gene: TRBV5-4
D gene: TRBD1

CDR3 protein: CASSFGADNEQFF
CDR3 DNA: TGTGCCAGCAGTTTTGGTGCAGACAATGAGCAGTTCTTC
J gene: TRBJ2-1
clone size: NA
V gene: TRBV28
D gene: NA

CDR3 protein: CSVSSGTYEQYF
CDR3 DNA: TGCAGCGTATCTAGCGGGACCTACGAGCAGTACTTC
J gene: TRBJ2-7
clone size: few
V gene: TRBV29-1
D gene: TRBD2

CDR3 protein: CASSQEVGRANQPQHF
CDR3 DNA: TGTGCCAGCAGCCAAGAAGTCGGCAGGGCCAATCAGCCCCAGCATTTT
J gene: TRBJ1-5
clone size: NA
V gene: TRBV4-2
D gene: NA

CDR3 protein: CATSRGSGTGLSNQPQHF
CDR3 DNA: TGTGCCACCAGCAGGGGGTCCGGGACAGGGCTATCAAATCAGCCCCAGCATTTT
J gene: TRBJ1-5
clone size: NA
V gene: TRBV15
D gene: TRBD1

CDR3 protein: CASSERGSTDTQYF
CDR3 DNA: TGTGCCAGCAGCGAACGAGGAAGCACAGATACGCAGTATTTT
J gene: TRBJ2-3
clone size: NA
V gene: TRBV9
D gene: NA

CDR3 protein: CASSFLGWEGSTDTQYF
CDR3 DNA: TGCGCCAGCAGCTTCTTGGGATGGGAGGGTAGCACAGATACGCAGTATTTT
J gene: TRBJ2-3
clone size: NA
V gene: TRBV5-1
D gene: TRBD2

CDR3 protein: CASRQGAYEKLFF
CDR3 DNA: TGTGCCAGCAGACAGGGGGCATATGAAAAACTGTTTTTT
J gene: TRBJ1-4
clone size: few
V gene: TRBV27
D gene: TRBD1

CDR3 protein: CASSFRTGVNEKLFF
CDR3 DNA: TGCGCCAGCAGCTTCAGGACAGGGGTAAATGAAAAACTGTTTTTT
J gene: TRBJ1-4
clone size: NA
V gene: TRBV5-1
D gene: TRBD1

CDR3 protein: CASRLRDSSNSPLHF
CDR3 DNA: TGTGCCAGCAGACTCCGGGACAGTTCAAATTCACCCCTCCACTTT
J gene: TRBJ1-6
clone size: NA
V gene: TRBV27
D gene: TRBD1

CDR3 protein: CASSQVQARGDQPQHF
CDR3 DNA: TGCGCCAGCAGCCAAGTCCAGGCCAGGGGAGATCAGCCCCAGCATTTT
J gene: TRBJ1-5
clone size: NA
V gene: TRBV4-1
D gene: NA

CDR3 protein: CASSPRPGQSIRELFF
CDR3 DNA: TGTGCCAGCAGCCCAAGGCCGGGACAGTCAATCAGGGAGCTGTTTTTT
J gene: TRBJ2-2
clone size: few
V gene: TRBV7-3
D gene: TRBD1

CDR3 protein: CAGRTALNTEAFF
CDR3 DNA: TGTGCCGGAAGGACAGCCTTGAACACTGAAGCTTTCTTT
J gene: TRBJ1-1
clone size: NA
V gene: TRBV28
D gene: NA

CDR3 protein: CASSLVRGGNEQFF
CDR3 DNA: TGTGCCAGCAGCTTGGTAAGGGGGGGCAATGAGCAGTTCTTC
J gene: TRBJ2-1
clone size: NA
V gene: TRBV5-4
D gene: NA

CDR3 protein: CASSSRARGMNTEAFF
CDR3 DNA: TGTGCCAGCAGCTCTCGGGCCCGAGGGATGAACACTGAAGCTTTCTTT
J gene: TRBJ1-1
clone size: once
V gene: TRBV5-4
D gene: NA

CDR3 protein: CASSGTSTRVKLFF
CDR3 DNA: TGTGCCAGCAGTGGGACTTCTACGCGGGTGAAACTGTTTTTT
J gene: TRBJ1-4
clone size: NA
V gene: TRBV6-1
D gene: NA

CDR3 protein: CASGRELGVTEAFF
CDR3 DNA: TGCGCCAGCGGGAGGGAGCTGGGTGTCACTGAAGCTTTCTTT
J gene: TRBJ1-1
clone size: NA
V gene: TRBV5-1
D gene: NA

CDR3 protein: CASSVGGSQPQHF
CDR3 DNA: TGTGCCAGCAGCGTAGGAGGGTCTCAGCCCCAGCATTTT
J gene: TRBJ1-5
clone size: NA
V gene: TRBV9
D gene: NA

CDR3 protein: CASSSSEGPNQPQHF
CDR3 DNA: TGTGCCAGCAGTAGTTCAGAGGGCCCCAATCAGCCCCAGCATTTT
J gene: TRBJ1-5
clone size: NA
V gene: TRBV6-6
D gene: NA

CDR3 protein: CASSLALGSVSTDTQYF
CDR3 DNA: TGTGCCAGCAGCTTAGCCTTGGGGAGCGTAAGCACAGATACGCAGTATTTT
J gene: TRBJ2-3
clone size: NA
V gene: TRBV7-8
D gene: NA

CDR3 protein: CASSQVSGGYGEQFF
CDR3 DNA: TGTGCCAGCAGCCAAGTCAGCGGGGGGTACGGTGAGCAGTTCTTC
J gene: TRBJ2-1
clone size: NA
V gene: TRBV14
D gene: TRBD2

CDR3 protein: CASRNIQAMNTEAFF
CDR3 DNA: TGTGCCAGTAGGAATATACAGGCTATGAACACTGAAGCTTTCTTT
J gene: TRBJ1-1
clone size: NA
V gene: TRBV19
D gene: NA

CDR3 protein: CASSGQLRGHNQPQHF
CDR3 DNA: TGCGCCAGCAGCGGACAGCTGAGGGGGCACAATCAGCCCCAGCATTTT
J gene: TRBJ1-5
clone size: NA
V gene: TRBV4-1
D gene: TRBD1

CDR3 protein: CASRDRGRTEAFF
CDR3 DNA: TGTGCCAGTAGGGACAGGGGTCGGACTGAAGCTTTCTTT
J gene: TRBJ1-1
clone size: NA
V gene: TRBV19
D gene: TRBD1

CDR3 protein: CASSPVTDRAHQPQHF
CDR3 DNA: TGTGCCAGCTCACCCGTAACTGACAGGGCGCATCAGCCCCAGCATTTT
J gene: TRBJ1-5
clone size: NA
V gene: TRBV18
D gene: TRBD1

CDR3 protein: CASSIRGRAVYEQYF
CDR3 DNA: TGTGCCAGCAGTATCCGGGGGAGGGCCGTCTACGAGCAGTACTTC
J gene: TRBJ2-7
clone size: NA
V gene: TRBV6-5
D gene: TRBD2

CDR3 protein: CASSLSSGGLNGELFF
CDR3 DNA: TGTGCCAGCAGTTTATCTAGCGGGGGATTGAACGGGGAGCTGTTTTTT
J gene: TRBJ2-2
clone size: NA
V gene: TRBV27
D gene: TRBD2

CDR3 protein: CASSEVSGQGWSPLHF
CDR3 DNA: TGTGCCAGCAGTGAAGTATCGGGACAGGGATGGTCACCCCTCCACTTT
J gene: TRBJ1-6
clone size: many
V gene: TRBV6-1
D gene: TRBD1

CDR3 protein: CASSERLVAGHTDTQYF
CDR3 DNA: TGTGCCAGCAGTGAAAGGTTGGTAGCGGGTCACACAGATACGCAGTATTTT
J gene: TRBJ2-3
clone size: NA
V gene: TRBV2
D gene: TRBD2

CDR3 protein: CSAETGSSYEQYF
CDR3 DNA: TGCAGCGCCGAAACAGGGTCCTCCTACGAGCAGTACTTC
J gene: TRBJ2-7
clone size: NA
V gene: TRBV29-1
D gene: NA

CDR3 protein: CASSSSSYEQYF
CDR3 DNA: TGTGCCAGCAGCTCTAGCTCCTACGAGCAGTACTTC
J gene: TRBJ2-7
clone size: NA
V gene: TRBV7-2
D gene: NA

CDR3 protein: CASSSSGRAQTQYF
CDR3 DNA: TGTGCCAGTTCCTCTAGCGGGAGGGCCCAGACCCAGTACTTC
J gene: TRBJ2-5
clone size: NA
V gene: TRBV19
D gene: TRBD2

CDR3 protein: CASRGTGKTGYTF
CDR3 DNA: TGTGCCAGCAGGGGTACAGGGAAAACTGGCTACACCTTC
J gene: TRBJ1-2
clone size: NA
V gene: TRBV6-4
D gene: NA

CDR3 protein: CASSSGTANTEAFF
CDR3 DNA: TGTGCCAGCAGCTCAGGGACAGCGAACACTGAAGCTTTCTTT
J gene: TRBJ1-1
clone size: NA
V gene: TRBV5-4
D gene: TRBD1

CDR3 protein: CASSKDGGGLDTEAFF
CDR3 DNA: TGCGCCAGCAGCAAAGACGGAGGCGGTCTAGACACTGAAGCTTTCTTT
J gene: TRBJ1-1
clone size: once
V gene: TRBV5-1
D gene: NA

CDR3 protein: CASSGTGGAQWVGYTF
CDR3 DNA: TGTGCCAGCAGCGGTACAGGGGGCGCTCAATGGGTTGGCTACACCTTC
J gene: TRBJ1-2
clone size: NA
V gene: TRBV5-4
D gene: TRBD1

CDR3 protein: CASSTRPPGSYEQYF
CDR3 DNA: TGTGCCAGTAGTACCCGTCCCCCCGGTTCCTACGAGCAGTACTTC
J gene: TRBJ2-7
clone size: NA
V gene: TRBV19
D gene: NA

CDR3 protein: CASSLREIGETQYF
CDR3 DNA: TGCGCCAGCAGCCTAAGGGAGATTGGAGAGACCCAGTACTTC
J gene: TRBJ2-5
clone size: once
V gene: TRBV4-1
D gene: NA

CDR3 protein: CSAATKGGSGANVLTF
CDR3 DNA: TGCAGCGCCGCAACAAAAGGGGGCTCTGGGGCCAACGTCCTGACTTTC
J gene: TRBJ2-6
clone size: once
V gene: TRBV29-1
D gene: NA